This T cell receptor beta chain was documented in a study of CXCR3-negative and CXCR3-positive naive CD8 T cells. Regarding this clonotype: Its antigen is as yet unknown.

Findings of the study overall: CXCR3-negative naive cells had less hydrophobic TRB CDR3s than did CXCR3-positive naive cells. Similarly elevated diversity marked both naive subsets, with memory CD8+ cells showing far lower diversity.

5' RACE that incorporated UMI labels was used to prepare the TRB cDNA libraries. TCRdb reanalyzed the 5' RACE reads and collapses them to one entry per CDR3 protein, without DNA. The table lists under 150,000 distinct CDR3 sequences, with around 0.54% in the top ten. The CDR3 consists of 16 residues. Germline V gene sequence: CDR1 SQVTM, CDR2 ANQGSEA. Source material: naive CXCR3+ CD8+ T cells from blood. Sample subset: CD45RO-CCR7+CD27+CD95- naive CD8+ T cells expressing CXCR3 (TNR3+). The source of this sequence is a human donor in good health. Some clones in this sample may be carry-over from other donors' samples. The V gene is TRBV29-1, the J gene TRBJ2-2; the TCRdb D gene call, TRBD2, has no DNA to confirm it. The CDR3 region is CSVEEHEAGVTGELFF.